This T cell receptor (beta chain) derives from a study of T-cell reconstitution after alpha-beta-depleted transplantation in children (dated by TCRdb to the mid-2010s). About the study as a whole: Using TCR repertoire profiling, the study quantitatively followed how T-cell immune reconstitution unfolded in children after TCRalphabeta/CD19-depleted allogeneic hematopoietic cell transplantation.

V ends up 1 base short and J 5 bases short, with an unmatched junction base count of 5. Including the terminal cysteine and phenylalanine, the CDR3 comprises 15 residues. The sequence is cut down to CDR3 DNA, 45 bases in frame from base 1. With respect to this clonotype: Its antigen remains undetermined. Per-base qualities were not stored, and no clone one base away is much larger.

Library preparation used PCR. The sequencer listed for this sample is Illumina HiSeq 2500. Molecular barcoding was employed in the preparation of TCR libraries, with unique molecular identifiers being used to normalize TCRbeta repertoire quantification. Starting from the raw public reads, TCRdb applied fastp trimming at Q25, assembled clones with MiXCR and retained in-frame beta chains. Identical CDR3 protein sequences are pooled into one entry, listed with their most common genes and DNA. The sample table contains a few hundred thousand distinct CDR3 sequences; only one count was recorded for 9.5% to 15% of them. Under 7% of the sample lies in the top ten.

The sequence came from a human donor who donated a stem cell graft to a child with combined immunodeficiency. This specimen was PBMCs from the stem cell graft donor, taken from the stem cell graft. The V and J segments used are TRBV12-3 or TRBV12-4 and TRBJ2-7; TRBD1 lines up with 10 middle nucleotides. The nucleotide sequence is TGTGCCAGCAGTTTAGTGGACAGGGGGACCCACGAGCAGTACTTC. Its protein product is CASSLVDRGTHEQYF.